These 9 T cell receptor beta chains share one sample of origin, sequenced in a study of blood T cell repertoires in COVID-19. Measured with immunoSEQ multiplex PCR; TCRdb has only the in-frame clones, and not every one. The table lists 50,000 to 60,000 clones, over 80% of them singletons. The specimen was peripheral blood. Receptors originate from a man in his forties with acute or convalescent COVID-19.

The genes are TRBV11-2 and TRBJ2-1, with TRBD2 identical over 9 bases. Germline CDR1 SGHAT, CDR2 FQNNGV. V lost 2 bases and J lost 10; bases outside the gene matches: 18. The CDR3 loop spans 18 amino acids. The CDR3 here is CASSLRRRASGERGEQFF. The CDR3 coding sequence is TGTGCCAGCAGCTTACGTCGTAGGGCTAGCGGGGAACGGGGGGAGCAGTTCTTC.

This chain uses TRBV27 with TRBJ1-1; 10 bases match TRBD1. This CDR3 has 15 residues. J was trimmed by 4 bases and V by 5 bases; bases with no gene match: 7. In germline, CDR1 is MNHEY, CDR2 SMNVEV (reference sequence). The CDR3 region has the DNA TGTGCCAGCAGTCTCTCCGGGACAGGGGTCACTGAAGCTTTCTTT. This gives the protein CASSLSGTGVTEAFF.

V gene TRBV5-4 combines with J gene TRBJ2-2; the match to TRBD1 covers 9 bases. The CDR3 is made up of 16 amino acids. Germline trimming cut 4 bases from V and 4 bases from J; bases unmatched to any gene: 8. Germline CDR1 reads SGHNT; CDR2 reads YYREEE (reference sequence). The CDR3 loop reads CASSPGTGISTGELFF. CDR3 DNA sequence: TGTGCCAGCAGCCCCGGGACAGGGATCAGCACCGGGGAGCTGTTTTTT.

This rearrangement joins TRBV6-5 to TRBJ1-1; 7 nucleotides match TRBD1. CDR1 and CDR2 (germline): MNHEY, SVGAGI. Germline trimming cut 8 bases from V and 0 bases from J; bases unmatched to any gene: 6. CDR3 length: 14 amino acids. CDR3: CASLTGQLNTEAFF. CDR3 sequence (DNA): TGTGCCAGCCTGACAGGGCAGTTGAACACTGAAGCTTTCTTT.

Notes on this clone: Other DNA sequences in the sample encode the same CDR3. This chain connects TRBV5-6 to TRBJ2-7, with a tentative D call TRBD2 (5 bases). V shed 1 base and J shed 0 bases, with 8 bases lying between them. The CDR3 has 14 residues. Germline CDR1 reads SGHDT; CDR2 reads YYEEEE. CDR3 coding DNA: TGTGCCAGCAGCTTGACTAGGAGCTCCTACGAGCAGTACTTC. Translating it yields CASSLTRSSYEQYF.

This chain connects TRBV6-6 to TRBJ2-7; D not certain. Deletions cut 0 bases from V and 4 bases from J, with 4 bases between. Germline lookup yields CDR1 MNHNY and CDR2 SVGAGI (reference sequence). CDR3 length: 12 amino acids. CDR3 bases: TGTGCCAGCAGTTACTCAGCGTACGAGCAGTACGTC. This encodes CASSYSAYEQYV.

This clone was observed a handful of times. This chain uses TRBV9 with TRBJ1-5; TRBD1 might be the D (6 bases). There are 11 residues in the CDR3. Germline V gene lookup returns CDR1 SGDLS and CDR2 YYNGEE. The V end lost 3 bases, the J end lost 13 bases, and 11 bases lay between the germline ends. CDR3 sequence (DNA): TGTGCCAGCAGCGGCAGGGGTAATCAGCATTTT. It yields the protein CASSGRGNQHF.

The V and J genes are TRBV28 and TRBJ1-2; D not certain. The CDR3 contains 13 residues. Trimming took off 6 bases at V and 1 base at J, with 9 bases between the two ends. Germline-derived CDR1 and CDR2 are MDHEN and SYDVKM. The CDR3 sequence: CASSETLNYGYTF. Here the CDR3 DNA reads TGTGCCAGCAGCGAGACTCTTAACTATGGCTACACCTTC.

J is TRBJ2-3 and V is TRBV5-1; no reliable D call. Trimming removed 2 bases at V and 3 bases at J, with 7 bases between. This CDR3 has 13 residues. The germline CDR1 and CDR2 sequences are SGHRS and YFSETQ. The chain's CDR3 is CASSFLGTDTQYF. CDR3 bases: TGCGCCAGCAGCTTCCTAGGAACAGATACGCAGTATTTT. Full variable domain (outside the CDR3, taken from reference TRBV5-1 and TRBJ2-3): KAGVTQTPRYLIKTRGQQVTLSCSPISGHRSVSWYQQTPGQGLQFLFEYFSETQRNKGNFPGRFSGRQFSNSRSEMNVSTLELGDSALYLCASSFLGTDTQYFGPGTRLTVL.